Detailed here is one TCR beta chain. Its antigen is currently unknown. The record originates from a study of cytomegalovirus exposure and HLA in healthy donors. Background on the study: Of all 380 or so donors who were genotyped, around 79% belonged to the Caucasian-associated ancestry cluster.

Study outcomes and limitations: Relative to the roughly 700-donor mean, N-insertions were reportedly fewer in an Asian-associated ancestry cluster in a later analysis. Immune exposure was documented only through CMV serostatus.

The CDR3 sequence is 15 residues long. In the PCR, 60 Vbeta and 13 Jbeta primers were used. TCRdb keeps only in-frame clones here, not all; method: immunoSEQ multiplex PCR. The data contain 150,000 to 200,000 clones, about 85% of them singletons. The sequencing input was PBMCs. The sequence was collected from a man aged 50-60 years in good health and CMV-seropositive. This sequence joins TRBV21-1 and TRBJ1-5. TRBV21-1 is shown as a pseudogene. In DNA, the CDR3 is TGTGCCAGCAGCAAAGAGGGGGGGCCCAATCAGCCCCAGCATTTT. This sequence encodes CASSKEGGPNQPQHF.